This T cell receptor (beta chain) originates from a study of T cell clonotyping in hematopoietic cell transplantation. Study outcomes and limitations: Without cell sorting, CD4 versus CD8 contributions remain unresolved. After transplant, recipient diversity fell while pathologically expanded clonotypes grew through day 180.

CDR1 and CDR2 (germline): SGHDT, YYEEEE. Trimming pared 2 bases from V and 2 bases from J, leaving 10 bases between. The CDR3 runs to 14 residues. The method was immunoSEQ multiplex PCR; TCRdb's version includes in-frame clones alone and lacks a portion of them. The repertoire holds fewer than 70,000 clones, with around 94% as singletons. Concerning this clone: Antigen unknown.

Sequenced sample: peripheral blood mononuclear cells. This TCR was recovered from a man aged 50-59 years in good health. Some clones in this sample may be carry-over from other donors' samples. The rearrangement uses TRBV5-6 and TRBJ2-5; no reliable D call. This CDR3 is CASSLLNLQETQYF. CDR3 coding DNA: TGTGCCAGCAGCTTACTGAACTTACAAGAGACCCAGTACTTC.